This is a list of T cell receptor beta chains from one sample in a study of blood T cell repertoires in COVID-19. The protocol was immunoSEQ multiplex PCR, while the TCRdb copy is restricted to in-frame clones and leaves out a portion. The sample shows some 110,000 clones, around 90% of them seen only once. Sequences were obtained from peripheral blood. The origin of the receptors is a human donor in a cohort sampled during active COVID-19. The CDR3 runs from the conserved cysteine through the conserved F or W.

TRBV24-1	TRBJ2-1	CATSVDRDVDEQFF
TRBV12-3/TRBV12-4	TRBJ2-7	CASSPPLPGGQYF
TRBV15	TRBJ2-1	CATSSLAGGMVEQFF
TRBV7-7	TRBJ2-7	CASSLGQGSSYEQYF
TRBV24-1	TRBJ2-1	CATSDFPSGEQFF
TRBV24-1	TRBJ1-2	CATRGFYGYTF
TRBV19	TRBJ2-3	CASSKISGGITDTQYF
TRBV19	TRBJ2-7	CASSTTSDWGLEQYF
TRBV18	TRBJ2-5	CASSDPDGLAGGGSEETQYF
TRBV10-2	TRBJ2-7	CASSEIVTSGGPSYEQYF
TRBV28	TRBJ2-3	CASSFGQGGPDTQYF
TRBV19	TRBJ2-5	CASSNPPREIKETQYF
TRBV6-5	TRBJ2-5	CASSPDSQETQYF
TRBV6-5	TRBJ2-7	CASSKDRGGGYEQYF
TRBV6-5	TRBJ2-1	CASSYSPRDEQFF
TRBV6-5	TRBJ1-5	CASSTMGQGQHF
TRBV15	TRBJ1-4	CATSRDRRANEKLFF
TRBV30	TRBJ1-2	CAWSVLAGLGGYTF
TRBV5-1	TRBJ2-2	CASSTSTGTGELFF
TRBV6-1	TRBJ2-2	CASSEATGTSVSNTGELFF
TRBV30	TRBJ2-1	CAGRVRGNSYNEQFF
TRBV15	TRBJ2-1	CATSRATVGGNEQFF
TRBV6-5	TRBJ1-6	CASTRGVSPLHF
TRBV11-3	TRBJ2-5	CASSLGTSGQTQYF
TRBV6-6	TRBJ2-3	CASTESRDTGTQYF
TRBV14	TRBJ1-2	CASSQVRSAYTF
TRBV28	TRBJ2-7	CASSLTGGHYEQYF
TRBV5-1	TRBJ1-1	CASSFFRGTEGAGTEAFF
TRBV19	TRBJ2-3	CASSMAGARLDTQYF
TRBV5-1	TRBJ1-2	CASSWDRDYGYTF
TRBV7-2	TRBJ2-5	CASGRAGRQETQYF
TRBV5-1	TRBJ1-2	CASSLVTGSQYGYTF
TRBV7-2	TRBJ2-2	CASSLAGAAGELFF
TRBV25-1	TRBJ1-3	CASSDGGTGNTIYF
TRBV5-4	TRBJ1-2	CASSLDRGGYTF
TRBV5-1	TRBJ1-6	CASSSGESNSPLHF
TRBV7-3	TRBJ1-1	CASSLDPMNTEAFF
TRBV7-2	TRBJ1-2	CASSLTGTGQLGGYTF
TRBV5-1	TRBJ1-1	CASSLAGTALNTEAFF
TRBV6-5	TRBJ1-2	CASSIQGANYGYTF
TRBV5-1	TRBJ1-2	CASSARQGGNYGYTF
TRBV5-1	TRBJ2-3	CASSSLLVSDTQYF
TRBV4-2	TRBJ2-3	CASSGPGGGRGSDTQYF
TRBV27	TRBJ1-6	CASSLQMDRGTYNSPLHF
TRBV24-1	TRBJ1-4	CATSAVFGGYEKLFF
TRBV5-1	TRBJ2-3	CASSLGWQDTQYF
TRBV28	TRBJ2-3	CASSPTAGTDTQYF
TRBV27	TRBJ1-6	CASRFGGRVYSPLHF
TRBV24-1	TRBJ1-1	CATRVGQGSSEAFF
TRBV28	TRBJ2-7	CASRGQGSSYEQYF
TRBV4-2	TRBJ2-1	CASSLSGTSGTSSYNEQFF
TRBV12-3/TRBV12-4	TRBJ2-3	CASSLWQTDTQYF
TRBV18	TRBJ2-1	CASSHRDYGNEQFF
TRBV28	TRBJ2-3	CASSSRKPQGRSKDTQYF
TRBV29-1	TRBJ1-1	CSVRPDRANTEAFF
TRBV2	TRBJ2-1	CASSPRSEQFF
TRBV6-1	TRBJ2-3	CASSDLGLTYTQYF
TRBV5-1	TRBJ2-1	CASSSQRSSYNEQFF
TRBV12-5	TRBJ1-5	CASGLPQGEGGQPQHF
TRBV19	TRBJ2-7	CASSIGASVLNYEQYF